The TCR beta chain described here comes from a study of control samples from healthy donors and cancer patients (TCRdb year 2020). With regard to this clone: Its specific antigen is unknown. No clone much larger than this one lies a single base away; base qualities are absent.

The CDR3 sequence holds 15 residues, the cysteine and phenylalanine included. Only the CDR3 DNA stays, 45 bases, in frame from base 1. The V and J ends are trimmed by 7 bases and 7 bases, leaving 22 bases between them. CDR1 SGHTA and CDR2 FQGNSA were looked up in the germline V gene. To prepare the library, the immunoSEQ multiplex PCR assay was applied. TCRdb re-hosts the immuneACCESS table, in-frame sequences only. Its copies lack some clones; in the studies checked, an unresolved V gene accounts for under half of them, and the cause for the rest is not known. The sample table records 90,000 to 110,000 clones; about 89% of these occur just once. The top ten clones comprise 15% to 20% of the sample.

The sequence was collected from a woman between 50 and 59 years old in good health. The sequenced material came from blood. Rearrangement joined TRBV7-2 to TRBJ2-5; TRBD2 might be the D gene, on 5 matching bases. The DNA is TGTGCCAGCAACTCGGCCGGACCCTTGAGCGGGACCCAGTACTTC. This sequence encodes CASNSAGPLSGTQYF. Here the CDR3 is joined to the reference TRBV7-2 and TRBJ2-5 genes, and the full variable domain is: GAGVSQSPSNKVTEKGKDVELRCDPISGHTALYWYRQSLGQGLEFLIYFQGNSAPDKSGLPSDRFSAERTGGSVSTLTIQRTQQEDSAVYLCASNSAGPLSGTQYFGPGTRLLVL.